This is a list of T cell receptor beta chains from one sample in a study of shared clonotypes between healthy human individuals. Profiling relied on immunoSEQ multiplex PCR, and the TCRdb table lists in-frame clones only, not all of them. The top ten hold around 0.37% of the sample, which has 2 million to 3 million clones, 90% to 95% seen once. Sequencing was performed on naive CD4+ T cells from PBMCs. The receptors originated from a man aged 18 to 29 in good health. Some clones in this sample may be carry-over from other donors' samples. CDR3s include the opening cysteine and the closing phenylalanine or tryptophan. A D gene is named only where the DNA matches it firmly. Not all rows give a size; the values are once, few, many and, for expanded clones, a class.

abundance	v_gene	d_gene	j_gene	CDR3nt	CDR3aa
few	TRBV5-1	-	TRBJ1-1	TGCGCCAGCAGCGGACAGCTGAACACTGAAGCTTTCTTT	CASSGQLNTEAFF
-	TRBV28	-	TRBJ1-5	TGTGCCAGCAAGCGGGGAAGCAATCAGCCCCAGCATTTT	CASKRGSNQPQHF
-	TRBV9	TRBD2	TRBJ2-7	TGTGCCAGCAGCGCGCGGGGACTAGCGGACTCTAAGCAGTACTTC	CASSARGLADSKQYF
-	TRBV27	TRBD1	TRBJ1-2	TGTGCCAGCAGCCGAAGTTGGTCGACAACAGGGGACTATGGCTACACCTTC	CASSRSWSTTGDYGYTF
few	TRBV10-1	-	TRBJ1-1	TGCGCCAGCAGTGAGTCCCTTAACTCGGGGAGCACTGAAGCTTTCTTT	CASSESLNSGSTEAFF
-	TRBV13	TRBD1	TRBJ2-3	TGTGCCAGCAGCGATCCGGGACAGGGTCCCACAGATACGCAGTATTTT	CASSDPGQGPTDTQYF
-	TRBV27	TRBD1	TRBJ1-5	TGTGCCAGCAGTCCACGCCGGGACAGGGGCCAGCCCCAGCATTTT	CASSPRRDRGQPQHF
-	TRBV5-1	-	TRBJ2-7	TGCGCCAGCAGCGCCCGGTCTAGCGCCTCCTACGAGCAGTACTTC	CASSARSSASYEQYF
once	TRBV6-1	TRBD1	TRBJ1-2	TGTGCCAGCAGTGAAGGGGGACAGGGTGTTTTTTTCTTTAACTATGGCTACACCTTC	CASSEGGQGVFFFNYGYTF
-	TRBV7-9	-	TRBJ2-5	TGTGCCAGCAGCTTAGCCTTGGTTCGGGGGCTTGAGACCCAGTACTTC	CASSLALVRGLETQYF
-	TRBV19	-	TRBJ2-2	TGTGCCAGTAGCTACCCACAGGGGAACACCGGGGAGCTGTTTTTT	CASSYPQGNTGELFF
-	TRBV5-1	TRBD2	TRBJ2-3	TGCGCCAGCAGCGACGGGACTAGCGGGAGCCCCGCAGATACGCAGTATTTT	CASSDGTSGSPADTQYF
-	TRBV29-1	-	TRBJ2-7	TGCAGCGCCGGGGACGGCCTCTACGAGCAGTACTTC	CSAGDGLYEQYF
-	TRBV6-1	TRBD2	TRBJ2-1	TGTGCCAGCCATAGCGGGAGCCATGGGGGGGAGCAGTTCTTC	CASHSGSHGGEQFF
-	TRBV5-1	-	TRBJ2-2	TGCGCCAGCAGCTTGGGTCTAGTCCCGGGGGAGCTGTTTTTT	CASSLGLVPGELFF
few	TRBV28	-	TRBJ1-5	TGTGCCAGCAGGTGGGGAGGGAATCAGCCCCAGCATTTT	CASRWGGNQPQHF
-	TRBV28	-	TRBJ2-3	TGTGCCATCGGAGGGGGGGGCACAGATACGCAGTATTTT	CAIGGGGTDTQYF
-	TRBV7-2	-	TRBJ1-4	TGTGCCAGCAGCTTAGATGTCCAGGGAGAAGAAAAACTGTTTTTT	CASSLDVQGEEKLFF
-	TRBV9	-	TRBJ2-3	TGTGCCAGCAGCAGTAGAGCTAGCTTTACAGATACGCAGTATTTT	CASSSRASFTDTQYF
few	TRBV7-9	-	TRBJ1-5	TGTGCCAGCAGCTTAGCCGGCGACAATCAGCCCCAGCATTTT	CASSLAGDNQPQHF
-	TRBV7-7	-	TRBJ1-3	TGTGCCAGCAGCTTAGAAAGGGGAAACACCATATATTTT	CASSLERGNTIYF
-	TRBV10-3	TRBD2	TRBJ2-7	TGTGCCATCAGTGGGGTACTAGCGGGAGGTACCTACGAGCAGTACTTC	CAISGVLAGGTYEQYF
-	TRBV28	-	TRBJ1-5	TGTGCCAGCAGCCTTCCCCCCTACCAGCCCCAGCATTTT	CASSLPPYQPQHF
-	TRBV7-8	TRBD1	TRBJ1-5	TGTGCCAGCAGCTCCCAGACAGGGGCCCAGCCCCAGCATTTT	CASSSQTGAQPQHF
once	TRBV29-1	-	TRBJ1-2	TGCAGCGTTGGGGGGGGACCTCCTTCGGGCTACACCTTC	CSVGGGPPSGYTF
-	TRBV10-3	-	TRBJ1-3	TGTGCCATCAGAGGCAGGGTTTCTGGAAACACCATATATTTT	CAIRGRVSGNTIYF
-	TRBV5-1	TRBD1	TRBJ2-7	TGCGCCAGCAGCTTCGGGACAGGCACCTACGAGCAGTACTTC	CASSFGTGTYEQYF
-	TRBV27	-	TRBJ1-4	TGTGCCAGCAGTCCCATGGCGGGAGCAGGGGTGCTTTCCACAACTAATGAAAAACTGTTTTTT	CASSPMAGAGVLSTTNEKLFF
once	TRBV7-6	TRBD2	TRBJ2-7	TGTGCCAGCAGCGTGACTAGCGGACCAACCTCCTACGAGCAGTACTTC	CASSVTSGPTSYEQYF
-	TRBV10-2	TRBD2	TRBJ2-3	TGCGCCAGCAGTGAGTCGCGACTAGCGGGAGGCACGCAGTATTTT	CASSESRLAGGTQYF
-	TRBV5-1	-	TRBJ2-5	TGCGCCAGCAGCTTCGGAGACACCTATTGGGGAGAGACCCAGTACTTC	CASSFGDTYWGETQYF
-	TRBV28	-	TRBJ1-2	TGTGCCAGCAGCCCTCCCCCGGGCCAGGGCTATGGCTACACCTTC	CASSPPPGQGYGYTF
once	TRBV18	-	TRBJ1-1	TGTGCCAGCTCACTCACAGGGATGGGCACTGAAGCTTTCTTT	CASSLTGMGTEAFF
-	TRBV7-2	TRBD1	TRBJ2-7	TGTGCCAGCAGCTTAGAAATAAACAGGGGACACGAGCAGTACTTC	CASSLEINRGHEQYF
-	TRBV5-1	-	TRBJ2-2	TGCGCCAGCAGCTTGGATGTCAGGGCGGTTGGGGAGCTGTTTTTT	CASSLDVRAVGELFF
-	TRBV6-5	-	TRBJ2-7	TGTGCCAGCAGACAGGGAGGCTACGAGCAGTACTTC	CASRQGGYEQYF
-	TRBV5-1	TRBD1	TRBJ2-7	TGCGCCAGCAGCCGTGGACAGGGGGCTCTCTACGAGCAGTACTTC	CASSRGQGALYEQYF
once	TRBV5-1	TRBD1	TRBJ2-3	TGCGCCAGCAGCCCCGGGACAGGGGGAGCAGATACGCAGTATTTT	CASSPGTGGADTQYF
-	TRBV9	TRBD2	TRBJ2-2	TGTGCCAGCAGCGTACTGGCGCCAACTAGCGGGCACACCGGGGAGCTGTTTTTT	CASSVLAPTSGHTGELFF
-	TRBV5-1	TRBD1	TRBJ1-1	TGCGCCAGCAGCCCGGGGACAGGGGGGAACACTGAAGCTTTCTTT	CASSPGTGGNTEAFF
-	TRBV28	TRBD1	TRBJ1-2	TGTGCCAGCAGGCTTGACAGGGGTAACTATGGCTACACCTTC	CASRLDRGNYGYTF
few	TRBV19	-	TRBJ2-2	TGTGCCAGCCATAACACCGGGGAGCTGTTTTTT	CASHNTGELFF
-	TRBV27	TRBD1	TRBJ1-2	TGTGCCAGCAGTTCGGGACAGATCTATGGCTACACCTTC	CASSSGQIYGYTF
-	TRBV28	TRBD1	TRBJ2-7	TGTGCCAGCAGAACAGGGGGCTTGGAAGAGCAGTACTTC	CASRTGGLEEQYF
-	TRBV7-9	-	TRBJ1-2	TGTGCCAGCAGCCAACCCATTTCTAACTATGGCTACACCTTC	CASSQPISNYGYTF
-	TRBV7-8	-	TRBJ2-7	TGTGCCAGCAGCCACTGGGGGTTGGGGGGACCGTACGAGCAGTACTTC	CASSHWGLGGPYEQYF
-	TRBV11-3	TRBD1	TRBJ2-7	TGTGCCAGCAGCGCTGGACAGGGGAGCTCCTACGAGCAGTACTTC	CASSAGQGSSYEQYF
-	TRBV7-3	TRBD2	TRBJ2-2	TGTGCCAGCAGCTTAACTAGCGGGAGAAACACCGGGGAGCTGTTTTTT	CASSLTSGRNTGELFF
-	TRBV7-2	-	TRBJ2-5	TGTGCCAGCAGCTTAGACCGCAAGACCCAGTACTTC	CASSLDRKTQYF
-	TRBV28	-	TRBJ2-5	TGTGCCAGCAGGGACATGGGTCAGGGCGACGAGACCCAGTACTTC	CASRDMGQGDETQYF
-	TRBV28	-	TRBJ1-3	TGTGCCAGCACCCAGCGGGTAGGAGCTGGAAACACCATATATTTT	CASTQRVGAGNTIYF
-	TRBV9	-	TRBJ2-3	TGTGCCAGCAGCCCTCGTCCAGGGCCCACAGATACGCAGTATTTT	CASSPRPGPTDTQYF
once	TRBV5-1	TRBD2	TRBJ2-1	TGCGCCAGCAGCGCAGGGAGCGGGGTCCCCTACAATGAGCAGTTCTTC	CASSAGSGVPYNEQFF
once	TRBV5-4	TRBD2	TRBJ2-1	TGTGCCAGCAGCCCCGGGGAGGGGCGGAATGAGCAGTTCTTC	CASSPGEGRNEQFF
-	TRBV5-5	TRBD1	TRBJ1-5	TGTGCCAGCAGCAAGGGACAGGGGGAGCAGCCCCAGCATTTT	CASSKGQGEQPQHF